The source of this TCR beta chain is a study of T cells expressing NK-cell markers. Looking at the study overall: The authors derived TCR beta repertoires from sorted CD3+CD56+NKG2C+, CD3+CD56+NKG2C- and CD3+CD56-NKG2C+ T cells. Study outcomes and limitations: Expanded clones of NKG2C+ T cells had an unclear HCMV specificity.

For TCR beta, cDNA was produced by 5'RACE template switching with UMIs. TCRdb reworked the 5' RACE reads into one entry per CDR3 protein, no DNA. Its table records about 140,000 distinct CDR3 sequences. About this clonotype itself: The antigen remains undetermined.

CDR1 SQVTM and CDR2 ANQGSEA come from the germline V gene. The CDR3 spans 13 residues. The source material was blood T cells: a sorted CD56 or NKG2C T cell subset, CD4+ or CD8+ T cells, or bulk PBMC T cells (not recorded which). V gene TRBV29-1 combines with J gene TRBJ2-1; TCRdb picks TRBD2, but there is no DNA to check that call. The clonotype comes from a man between 18 and 29 years old in good health. The CDR3 sequence is CSVEGGLVAEQFF.